This TCR beta chain is from a study of early T cells in non-severe SARS-CoV-2 infection (TCRdb year 2021). Regarding the complete study: Bulk RNA from unsorted whole blood was used for TCR sequencing, so alpha and beta chains could not be paired. What the work shows at the level of the full study, not this receptor alone: VDJdb matching was skewed toward anti-spike CD8 responses and likely underestimated virus-specific expansions, missing private and CD4 specificities.

Ten or more counts support this clonotype. Its antigen target is currently unknown. Nothing much larger sits one base from this clone, and base qualities are not available. This was a case-control study nested in a cohort of healthcare workers in London, UK, who had nasopharyngeal swab PCR tests and blood samples taken every week. Between 23 and 31 March 2020, the week of the UK lockdown, healthcare workers were enrolled and then followed up weekly for as long as 16 weeks. Receptor libraries were prepared by 5' RACE. TCRdb lists the instrument as NextSeq 500. In the TCR library protocol, unique molecular identifiers were attached to individual cDNA molecules to correct for PCR bias and sequencing error. Both TCR alpha and beta chains were sequenced, and tight co-correlation was observed between alpha and beta sequence abundances in each sample. Concerning the study's data processing: Decombinator V4 was used to annotate TCR sequences for V gene, J gene and CDR3. TCRs were defined as expanded if a significant change between any two time points was detected under a Poisson model with p below 0.0001. TCR abundances were normalised to the total number of TCRs sequenced per sample and were expressed as counts per million. TRAV1-2 paired with TRAJ12, TRAJ20 or TRAJ33 defined MAIT TCRs, while TRAV10 paired with TRAJ18 defined iNKT TCRs. VDJdb, accessed 1 November 2021, was searched for CMV, EBV and SARS-CoV-2 annotated TCRs, with TCRs annotated for multiple antigens excluded. Through fastp at Q25 and MiXCR, TCRdb rebuilt clones from the public reads, retaining in-frame beta chains. Duplicate CDR3 protein sequences are folded into a single record with the most common DNA and genes. TCRdb, rather than the study authors, made the V and J calls. The sample contains 25,000 to 30,000 distinct CDR3 sequences, 6% of them found a single time. The ten largest clones represent around 34% of the sample.

The junction shows trimming of 2 bases on V and 5 bases on J, plus 9 bases between the germline ends. CDR1 and CDR2 were assigned from the germline V gene as SGHRS and YFSETQ. The CDR3 starts with the cysteine, ends with the phenylalanine, and has 13 residues. Of all the DNA, just the CDR3 is kept, 39 bases in frame from base 1. The sequence came from an adult who was a healthcare worker with PCR-confirmed SARS-CoV-2 infection or an uninfected control (not recorded which). The source was whole blood, collected at baseline. The V gene is TRBV5-1 and the J gene is TRBJ2-3; possibly the D gene is TRBD2, per 5 matching bases. The DNA reads TGCGCCAGCAGCTTTCCCGGGGAAGATACGCAGTATTTT. It codes for CASSFPGEDTQYF.